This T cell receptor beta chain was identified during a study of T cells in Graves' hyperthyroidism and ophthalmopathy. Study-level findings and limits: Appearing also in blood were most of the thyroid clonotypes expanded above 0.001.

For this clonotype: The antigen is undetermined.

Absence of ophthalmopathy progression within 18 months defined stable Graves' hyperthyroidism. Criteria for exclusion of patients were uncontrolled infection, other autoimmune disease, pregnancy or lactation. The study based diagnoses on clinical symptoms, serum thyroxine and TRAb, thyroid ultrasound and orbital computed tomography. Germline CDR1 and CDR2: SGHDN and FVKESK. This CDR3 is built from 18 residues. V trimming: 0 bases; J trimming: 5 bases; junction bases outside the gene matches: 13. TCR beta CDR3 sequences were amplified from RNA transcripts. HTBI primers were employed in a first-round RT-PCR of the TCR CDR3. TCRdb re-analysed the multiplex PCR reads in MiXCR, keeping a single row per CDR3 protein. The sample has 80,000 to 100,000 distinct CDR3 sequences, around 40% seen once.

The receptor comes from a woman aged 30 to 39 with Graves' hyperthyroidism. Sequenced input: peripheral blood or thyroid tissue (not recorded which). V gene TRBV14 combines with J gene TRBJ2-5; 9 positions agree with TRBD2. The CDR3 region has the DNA TGTGCCAGCAGCCAAGACCGACTAGCGGAAGCGGGCGGGGAGACCCAGTACTTC. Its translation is CASSQDRLAEAGGETQYF.